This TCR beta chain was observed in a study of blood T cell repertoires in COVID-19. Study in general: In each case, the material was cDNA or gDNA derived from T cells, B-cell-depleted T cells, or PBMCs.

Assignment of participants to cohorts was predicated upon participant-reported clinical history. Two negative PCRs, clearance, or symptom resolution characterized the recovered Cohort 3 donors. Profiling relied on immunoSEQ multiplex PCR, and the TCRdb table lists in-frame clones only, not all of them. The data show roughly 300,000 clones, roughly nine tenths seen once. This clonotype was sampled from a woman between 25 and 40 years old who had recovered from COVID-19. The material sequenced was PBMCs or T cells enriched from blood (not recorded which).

The CDR3 region is CSVANRGIGELFF. DNA for the CDR3: TGCAGCGTTGCCAACAGGGGGATCGGGGAGCTGTTTTTT. This rearrangement joins TRBV29-1 to TRBJ2-2; 8 nucleotides align to TRBD1. CDR1 and CDR2 (germline): SQVTM, ANQGSEA. This CDR3 region has 13 residues. V trimming: 4 bases; J trimming: 7 bases; junction bases outside the gene matches: 5.